This note documents a single T cell receptor beta chain sequence. No antigen is known for it. Other DNA sequences in the same sample also yield this CDR3. Sequencing used cDNA as its template, made by extracting RNA and reverse transcribing it. Profiled with immunoSEQ multiplex PCR; TCRdb holds only in-frame clones, not every one. The sample has tens of thousands of clones; 45% to 60% are singletons. These data come from a study of CD8+ T cells in alopecia areata. Study-wide findings and caveats: Relative to mice, TCR sharing across patients was less clear, a difference possibly HLA-related.

Germline lookup yields CDR1 SQVTM and CDR2 ANQGSEA. The CDR3 sequence is 12 residues long. V was shortened by 3 bases and J by 1 base, with 6 bases between the two germline ends. This chain uses TRBV29-1 with TRBJ1-1; a possible D gene is TRBD1 (5 bases). Sequences were obtained from NKG2D-high CD8+ T cells sorted from blood. The clonotype comes from a human donor with alopecia areata. The CDR3 region has the DNA TGCAGCGTTGAGACAGAGAACACTGAAGCTTTCTTT. It specifies CSVETENTEAFF. Filled out from reference TRBV29-1 and TRBJ1-1, the complete variable domain reads SAVISQKPSRDICQRGTSLTIQCQVDSQVTMMFWYRQQPGQSLTLIATANQGSEATYESGFVIDKFPISRPNLTFSTLTVSNMSPEDSSIYLCSVETENTEAFFGQGTRLTVV.